These 21 T cell receptor beta chains came from one sample sequenced in a study of cytotoxic CD8 clonotypes in ibrutinib-treated CLL (dated by TCRdb to 2020 to 2022). The library was made by the immunoSEQ multiplex PCR assay. As stored in TCRdb, this immuneACCESS dataset retains in-frame rearrangements with V and J assigned. A fraction of the clones does not appear; measured against another copy, unresolved V genes explain less than half of the discrepancy, and the remainder lacks a known reason. In all, the sample holds 20,000 or so clones, and approximately 74% of those were seen once. The ten largest clones capture approximately 30% of the sample. The specimen comprised PBMCs, sampled before ibrutinib treatment. These receptors originate from a human donor with chronic lymphocytic leukemia.

The chain carries TRBV6-1 and TRBJ2-5, with D uncertain. Germline V gene lookup returns CDR1 MNHNS and CDR2 SASEGT. The CDR3 contains 14 residues. The V end lost 7 bases, the J end lost 3 bases, and 15 bases lay between the germline ends. For the CDR3, the DNA is TGTGCCAGCACAGTCACAGCTCTTGAAGAGACCCAGTACTTC. This translates into CASTVTALEETQYF.

The chain employs TRBV28 and TRBJ1-6; D remains ambiguous. V was cut by 5 bases and J by 7 bases, with 9 bases left in between. There are 13 residues in the CDR3. Germline V lookup: CDR1 MDHEN, CDR2 SYDVKM. The CDR3 here is CASSPPQNSPLHF. The CDR3 bases are TGTGCCAGCAGTCCGCCCCAAAATTCACCCCTCCACTTT.

This sequence joins TRBV11-1 and TRBJ2-7; D possibly matches TRBD1 or TRBD2 (5 bases each). The CDR3 contains 15 residues. Germline V gene sequence: CDR1 SGHAT, CDR2 FQDESV (reference sequence). Deletions cut 1 base from V and 3 bases from J, with 13 bases between. In DNA, the CDR3 is TGTGCCAGCAGCTTAGTCCAGGGCGGGTTCTACGAGCAGTACTTC. Protein product: CASSLVQGGFYEQYF.

V usage is TRBV7-3 and J usage is TRBJ2-2; TRBD2 is a possible D gene (5 bases). CDR1 and CDR2 (germline): SGHTA, FQGTGA. The CDR3 consists of 15 residues. Trimming pared 1 base from V and 4 bases from J, leaving 10 bases between. CDR3 protein: CASSLIGSRTGELFF. The CDR3 coding sequence is TGTGCCAGCAGCTTAATAGGGAGTCGCACCGGGGAGCTGTTTTTT.

The rearrangement links TRBV5-4 to TRBJ1-2; D gene unclear. CDR1 is SGHNT, CDR2 YYREEE, per germline (reference sequence). The CDR3 is made up of 18 amino acids. V lost 2 bases and J 4 bases, leaving 24 bases between the germline ends. The CDR3 region has the DNA TGTGCCAGCAGCTTTCCGGGCTCCCCGGACCCCGGTTTCTATGGCTACACCTTC. Its protein is CASSFPGSPDPGFYGYTF. Supplemented by reference TRBV5-4 and TRBJ1-2, the full variable domain reads ETGVTQSPTHLIKTRGQQVTLRCSSQSGHNTVSWYQQALGQGPQFIFQYYREEENGRGNFPPRFSGLQFPNYSSELNVNALELDDSALYLCASSFPGSPDPGFYGYTFGSGTRLTVV.

V usage is TRBV19 and J usage is TRBJ1-1, with D possibly matching TRBD1 (5 bases). V was trimmed by 4 bases and J by 0 bases, leaving 21 bases between them. Germline lookup yields CDR1 LNHDA and CDR2 SQIVND (reference sequence). The CDR3 is 18 amino acids. DNA of the CDR3: TGTGCCAGTAGTACCATGCGGGGCCTAATCTTTATGAACACTGAAGCTTTCTTT. Amino acid sequence: CASSTMRGLIFMNTEAFF. Together with reference TRBV19 and TRBJ1-1, the CDR3 gives the full variable domain: DGGITQSPKYLFRKEGQNVTLSCEQNLNHDAMYWYRQDPGQGLRLIYYSQIVNDFQKGDIAEGYSVSREKKESFPLTVTSAQKNPTAFYLCASSTMRGLIFMNTEAFFGQGTRLTVV.

The chain uses TRBV6-1 and TRBJ2-5; D unclear. The germline CDR1 and CDR2 sequences are MNHNS and SASEGT. Deletions cut 3 bases from V and 4 bases from J, with 12 bases between. The CDR3 covers 14 residues. CDR3 loop: CASSEIWDGETQYF. The DNA of the CDR3 is TGTGCCAGCAGTGAGATCTGGGATGGAGAGACCCAGTACTTC.

The rearrangement uses TRBV5-1 and TRBJ2-7, with D unclear. Per germline, CDR1 SGHRS and CDR2 YFSETQ. V was shortened by 0 bases and J by 4 bases, with 17 bases between the two germline ends. The CDR3 has 16 residues. This CDR3 is CASSLVGQDSGYEQYF. CDR3 DNA: TGCGCCAGCAGCTTGGTCGGGCAGGATAGTGGGTACGAGCAGTACTTC.

The chain employs TRBV6-1 and TRBJ2-7, with TRBD1 matching over 7 bases. J gave up 4 bases and V 7 bases, and 10 bases lay outside the gene matches. Per the germline V gene, CDR1 is MNHNS and CDR2 is SASEGT. The CDR3 length is 14 residues. CDR3 residues: CASNLDRVAYEQYF. The CDR3 DNA reads TGTGCCAGCAACCTAGACAGGGTAGCATACGAGCAGTACTTC.

This clone was counted a few times. The chain recombines TRBV19 with TRBJ2-7; TRBD2 agrees at 11 bases. CDR1 and CDR2 (germline): LNHDA, SQIVND (reference sequence). V dropped 5 bases and J dropped 1; count of bases not matched to a gene: 4. The CDR3 contains 15 residues. The CDR3 spells CASSAGTSGSYEQYF. The CDR3 DNA is TGTGCCAGTAGTGCCGGGACTAGCGGATCCTACGAGCAGTACTTC.

The rearrangement joins TRBV27 to TRBJ2-1; D not certain. CDR3 length equals 14 residues. CDR1 and CDR2 from the germline V gene are MNHEY and SMNVEV (reference sequence). The V and J ends lost 4 bases and 4 bases respectively, with 11 bases between them. Here the CDR3 reads CASSSLIRYNEQFF. The CDR3 region has the DNA TGTGCCAGCAGTTCTTTGATCAGGTACAATGAGCAGTTCTTC.

The V call is TRBV10-3, the J call TRBJ2-7; 9 bases map to TRBD1. CDR1 and CDR2 from the germline V gene are ENHRY and SYGVKD. The CDR3 is made up of 15 amino acids. The junction had 9 bases not matched to a gene; V was cut back by 6 bases and J by 3 bases. The chain's CDR3 is CAIRSGTGIVYEQYF. CDR3 DNA sequence: TGTGCCATCAGGTCAGGGACAGGGATTGTCTACGAGCAGTACTTC.

The V gene is TRBV7-6, the J gene TRBJ2-3, with 7 bases matching TRBD1. CDR1 is SGHVS and CDR2 is FNYEAQ in the germline V gene. This CDR3 is built from 16 residues. V shed 0 bases and J 2 bases; nucleotides not matched to a gene: 5. CDR3 DNA: TGTGCCAGCAGCTTAGCAGGGGGCGACTCCACAGATACGCAGTATTTT. It translates to CASSLAGGDSTDTQYF.

This chain links TRBV19 with TRBJ1-5, with 10 bases aligning to TRBD1. CDR3 length: 16 residues. Germline V gene data show CDR1 as LNHDA and CDR2 as SQIVND (reference sequence). V lost 4 bases to trimming and J lost 2 bases; unmatched junction nucleotides: 5. CDR3 region: CASSTRQGAGNQPQHF. The CDR3 DNA sequence: TGTGCCAGTAGTACTAGACAGGGGGCGGGCAATCAGCCCCAGCATTTT.

V usage is TRBV19 and J usage is TRBJ2-7, with unresolved D. CDR3 size: 13 residues. The V gene's germline CDR1 is LNHDA and CDR2 SQIVND (reference sequence). V was cut by 3 bases and J by 5 bases, with 11 bases left in between. The CDR3 sequence is CASSIHKSDEQYF. CDR3 nucleotides: TGTGCCAGTAGTATTCACAAATCCGACGAGCAGTACTTC.

This clone is termed medium-sized. The gene calls are TRBV15 and TRBJ2-7, with 7 bases aligning to TRBD2. Germline V gene lookup returns CDR1 LNHNV and CDR2 YYDKDF (reference sequence). This CDR3 region has 18 residues. V shed 3 bases and J 5 bases; nucleotides not matched to a gene: 19. The CDR3, as DNA: TGTGCCACCAGCAGGGGTATAACCGGCGGGGGTTTACCCCACGAGCAGTACTTC. It yields the protein CATSRGITGGGLPHEQYF.

In this sample, this clone turned up once. The chain couples TRBV29-1 to TRBJ2-5, with D tentatively TRBD1 (5 bases). Trimming stripped 5 bases from V and 5 bases from J, with 12 bases between. Germline assignment: CDR1 SQVTM and CDR2 ANQGSEA. The CDR3 sequence is 12 residues long. CDR3 residues: CSVLRVGETQYF. The CDR3 DNA is TGCAGCGTTCTCAGGGTCGGGGAGACCCAGTACTTC.

J is TRBJ2-1 and V is TRBV5-1; the D gene is possibly TRBD2 (5 bases). The germline V gene has CDR1 SGHRS and CDR2 YFSETQ. This CDR3 is 13 amino acids long. Trimming pared 0 bases from V and 7 bases from J, leaving 8 bases between. CDR3 residues: CASSLGPGNEQFF. The CDR3 nucleotides read TGCGCCAGCAGCTTGGGCCCGGGGAATGAGCAGTTCTTC. Full variable domain (outside the CDR3, taken from reference TRBV5-1 and TRBJ2-1): KAGVTQTPRYLIKTRGQQVTLSCSPISGHRSVSWYQQTPGQGLQFLFEYFSETQRNKGNFPGRFSGRQFSNSRSEMNVSTLELGDSALYLCASSLGPGNEQFFGPGTRLTVL.

The genes are TRBV6-6 and TRBJ1-5; D possibly corresponds to TRBD1 (5 bases). V was trimmed by 2 bases and J by 1 base, leaving 6 bases between them. This CDR3 comprises 14 residues. Germline values: CDR1 MNHNY, CDR2 SVGAGI (reference sequence). In DNA form, the CDR3 reads TGTGCCAGCAGTTACGCAGGGAGCAATCAGCCCCAGCATTTT. The encoded protein is CASSYAGSNQPQHF.

The chain joins TRBV7-2 to TRBJ2-7, with 9 bases fitting TRBD2. The germline gives CDR1 SGHTA, CDR2 FQGNSA. The V segment lost 0 bases and the J segment 3 bases; nucleotides outside the gene matches: 12. This CDR3 is 18 amino acids long. The CDR3 loop reads CASSLAGLAGGLRYEQYF. In DNA, the CDR3 is TGTGCCAGCAGCTTAGCGGGGTTGGCGGGAGGGCTACGCTACGAGCAGTACTTC.

V gene TRBV6-4 combines with J gene TRBJ2-1; tentatively, D is TRBD1 or TRBD2 (5 bases each). Germline V CDR1 and CDR2: MRHNA, SNTAGT. Trimming shortened V by 5 bases and J by 2 bases, and 13 bases separated the two germline ends. CDR3 length: 15 amino acids. DNA for the CDR3: TGTGCCAGCAGTCGGGATCAAGGGGCCTACAATGAGCAGTTCTTC. Translation: CASSRDQGAYNEQFF.